One sample yielded the 26 T cell receptor beta chains listed below, sequenced in a study of cytomegalovirus exposure and HLA in healthy donors. Clones were sequenced by immunoSEQ multiplex PCR, and TCRdb holds only the in-frame ones, with some missing. The repertoire includes around 300,000 clones, 65% to 90% of them detected once, and roughly 1% sits in the top ten. The sample was PBMCs. The receptor set was obtained from a woman between 18 and 29 years old in good health and CMV-seronegative.

The rearrangement links TRBV19 to TRBJ2-3, with 12 bases aligning to TRBD1. The germline V gene has CDR1 LNHDA and CDR2 SQIVND (reference sequence). This CDR3 comprises 15 residues. V trimming: 5 bases; J trimming: 4 bases; junction bases outside the gene matches: 4. As DNA, the CDR3 is TGTGCCAGTAGTTCGGGACAGGGGGCAGCAGATACGCAGTATTTT. It is translated as CASSSGQGAADTQYF.

The rearrangement uses TRBV7-2 and TRBJ2-5; 13 bases agree with TRBD2. Trimming removed 9 bases from V and 5 bases from J; junction bases left unmatched: 6. CDR1 SGHTA and CDR2 FQGNSA come from the germline V gene. This CDR3 comprises 14 residues. The CDR3 bases are TGTGCCAGTAAACTAGCGGGGGGGCGGGAGACCCAGTACTTC. This sequence encodes CASKLAGGRETQYF.

The V and J genes are TRBV27 and TRBJ2-7, with D maybe TRBD1 (5 bases). Germline CDR1 and CDR2: MNHEY and SMNVEV (reference sequence). V was trimmed by 8 bases and J by 2 bases, leaving 10 bases between them. The CDR3 runs to 12 residues. DNA for the CDR3: TGTGCCAGCTGGGCAGGGCCCTACGAGCAGTACTTC. Amino acid sequence: CASWAGPYEQYF.

The V call is TRBV30, the J call TRBJ2-2, with D unclear. Trimming cost V 0 bases and J 0 bases, with 8 bases left between them. Germline V gene lookup returns CDR1 GTSNPN and CDR2 SVGIG (reference sequence). The CDR3 contains 15 residues. This chain's CDR3 is CAWSVQAPNTGELFF. DNA for the CDR3: TGTGCCTGGAGTGTGCAGGCCCCGAACACCGGGGAGCTGTTTTTT.

This chain links TRBV6-4 with TRBJ2-3; 10 bases are a match to TRBD2. V shed 4 bases and J 1 base; nucleotides not matched to a gene: 2. The CDR3 has 15 residues. CDR1 is MRHNA, CDR2 SNTAGT, per germline. The CDR3 is CASSASGRGTDTQYF. The CDR3 DNA is TGTGCCAGCAGTGCTAGCGGGAGAGGCACAGATACGCAGTATTTT.

This clone occurred once. The chain is built from TRBV7-9 and TRBJ1-1; D unclear. Trimming pared 5 bases from V and 1 base from J, leaving 5 bases between. The germline CDR1 and CDR2 sequences are SEHNR and FQNEAQ (reference sequence). This CDR3 has 12 amino acids. CDR3 sequence: CASSPKNTEAFF. CDR3 nucleotide sequence: TGTGCCAGCAGCCCCAAGAACACTGAAGCTTTCTTT.

This clone was counted ten times or more. The chain recombines TRBV7-2 with TRBJ2-1; perhaps TRBD1 as D (6 bases). Germline CDR1 reads SGHTA; CDR2 reads FQGNSA. The germline V and J ends were trimmed by 0 bases and 0 bases, with 6 bases remaining between them. The CDR3 covers 15 residues. CDR3 sequence: CASSLAGASYNEQFF. The DNA of the CDR3 is TGTGCCAGCAGCTTAGCGGGGGCCTCCTACAATGAGCAGTTCTTC.

This clone appeared a single time. The chain couples TRBV19 to TRBJ1-2; tentatively, D is TRBD1 (5 bases). This CDR3 is 14 amino acids long. In germline, CDR1 is LNHDA, CDR2 SQIVND (reference sequence). Trimming took off 4 bases at V and 6 bases at J, with 15 bases between the two ends. CDR3 protein: CASSREPGRDGYTF. The CDR3 bases are TGTGCCAGTAGTAGGGAGCCAGGGAGGGATGGCTACACCTTC.

The chain is built from TRBV7-9 and TRBJ1-6; perhaps TRBD1 as D (6 bases). The V end was cut by 3 bases, the J end by 7 bases, with 10 bases between. This CDR3 comprises 14 residues. The germline V gene has CDR1 SEHNR and CDR2 FQNEAQ (reference sequence). The CDR3 loop is CASSLAGVNSPLHF. DNA of the CDR3: TGTGCCAGCAGCTTGGCAGGGGTGAATTCACCCCTCCACTTT.

This clone is a singleton in its sample. This chain uses TRBV6-5 with TRBJ1-1, with D perhaps TRBD1 (5 bases). Looked up from germline, CDR1 is MNHEY and CDR2 is SVGAGI. V lost 6 bases and J lost 0, with 8 bases in between. The CDR3 is 13 residues long. As DNA, the CDR3 is TGTGCCAGCAGGCGGACAATGAACACTGAAGCTTTCTTT. This gives the protein CASRRTMNTEAFF.

CDR3 protein: CSVVRDSSYEQYF. CDR3 DNA sequence: TGCAGCGTCGTTCGGGACTCCTCCTACGAGCAGTACTTC. The chain employs TRBV29-1 and TRBJ2-7; possibly TRBD2 for D (6 bases). The CDR3 length is 13 residues. Germline lookup yields CDR1 SQVTM and CDR2 ANQGSEA. V lost 6 bases and J lost 0, with 12 bases in between.

The V and J genes are TRBV30 and TRBJ1-1; D possibly corresponds to TRBD1 (6 bases). Trimming pared 2 bases from V and 4 bases from J, leaving 14 bases between. Germline lookup yields CDR1 GTSNPN and CDR2 SVGIG (reference sequence). The CDR3 has 14 amino acids. CDR3 nucleotide sequence: TGTGCCTGGAGTCCCAGGGGTTTCGGCACTGAAGCTTTCTTT. Translating gives CAWSPRGFGTEAFF.

The rearrangement uses TRBV6-5 and TRBJ1-2; a weak D match, TRBD1 (6 bases). Germline V gene data show CDR1 as MNHEY and CDR2 as SVGAGI. Trimming cost V 2 bases and J 6 bases, with 10 bases left between them. The CDR3 sequence is 13 residues long. The CDR3 sequence: CASSYGAGDGYTF. DNA for the CDR3: TGTGCCAGCAGTTACGGGGCAGGGGATGGCTACACCTTC.

The V gene is TRBV5-6, the J gene TRBJ1-2; D ambiguous. This CDR3 contains 13 residues. Germline CDR1 reads SGHDT; CDR2 reads YYEEEE. With 4 bases removed from V and 7 bases from J, the gap between germline ends came to 14 bases. CDR3 in DNA: TGTGCCAGCAGCAAGGAACCTGGCGGTGGCTACACCTTC. Protein sequence: CASSKEPGGGYTF.

This clone has a single count. V is TRBV30 and J is TRBJ1-2, with 7 bases fitting TRBD1. Germline-derived CDR1 and CDR2 are GTSNPN and SVGIG (reference sequence). CDR3 length: 13 residues. Germline trimming cut 3 bases from V and 6 bases from J; bases unmatched to any gene: 7. The CDR3 region has the DNA TGTGCCTGGAGGAGACAGGGAAAGGATGGCTACACCTTC. Its protein product is CAWRRQGKDGYTF.

This clone was observed a single time. This sequence joins TRBV5-1 and TRBJ2-7; 8 nucleotides align to TRBD2. Per germline, CDR1 SGHRS and CDR2 YFSETQ. The V gene end was trimmed by 5 bases and the J gene end by 6 bases; junction bases not matched to a gene: 10. This CDR3 has 14 amino acids. The CDR3 sequence is CASRGGLGMGEQYF. CDR3 DNA: TGCGCCAGCAGGGGGGGACTAGGAATGGGCGAGCAGTACTTC.

This clone was seen more than once but under ten times. The V gene is TRBV18, the J gene TRBJ1-5; D unresolved. This CDR3 is built from 13 residues. CDR1 and CDR2 (germline): KGHSH, LQKENI. V lost 2 bases, J lost 7 bases, and 9 bases lay in between. For the CDR3, the DNA is TGTGCCAGCTCACCAGGGGAGGGACAGCCCCAGCATTTT. Amino acid sequence: CASSPGEGQPQHF.

The chain is built from TRBV5-1 and TRBJ1-5, with 7 nucleotides matching TRBD1. This CDR3 has 13 amino acids. CDR1 is SGHRS and CDR2 is YFSETQ in the germline V gene. Trimming removed 4 bases from V and 5 bases from J; junction bases left unmatched: 3. The CDR3 sequence is CASSIQGDQPQHF. The CDR3 nucleotides are TGCGCCAGCAGCATCCAGGGGGATCAGCCCCAGCATTTT. Full variable domain (missing parts from reference TRBV5-1 and TRBJ1-5): KAGVTQTPRYLIKTRGQQVTLSCSPISGHRSVSWYQQTPGQGLQFLFEYFSETQRNKGNFPGRFSGRQFSNSRSEMNVSTLELGDSALYLCASSIQGDQPQHFGDGTRLSIL.

The genes are TRBV10-3 and TRBJ2-3; 12 nucleotides align to TRBD2. J was trimmed by 4 bases and V by 8 bases; bases with no gene match: 1. CDR3 length: 13 amino acids. In germline, CDR1 is ENHRY, CDR2 SYGVKD. This CDR3 reads CAILAGGADTQYF. DNA of the CDR3: TGTGCCATCCTAGCGGGAGGGGCAGATACGCAGTATTTT.

The chain links TRBV19 to TRBJ1-5, with D perhaps TRBD1 (5 bases). Germline values: CDR1 LNHDA, CDR2 SQIVND (reference sequence). The ends were cut back, 1 base at V and 3 bases at J, with 7 bases in the middle. This CDR3 has 14 amino acids. CDR3 coding DNA: TGTGCCAGTAGTATAGCAGGGTCCAATCAGCCCCAGCATTTT. It codes for CASSIAGSNQPQHF.

This rearrangement joins TRBV5-1 to TRBJ2-7; possibly TRBD2 for D (6 bases). The V end lost 0 bases, the J end lost 3 bases, and 13 bases lay between the germline ends. In germline, CDR1 is SGHRS, CDR2 YFSETQ. The CDR3 extends over 15 amino acids. CDR3 sequence (DNA): TGCGCCAGCAGCTTGGCCGGGGGTAGCGGCTACGAGCAGTACTTC. Its translation is CASSLAGGSGYEQYF.

The rearrangement links TRBV4-1 to TRBJ2-6; weak D call: TRBD1 (5 bases). Germline CDR1 is MGHRA and CDR2 is YSYEKL. CDR3 length: 15 residues. Trimming cost V 0 bases and J 4 bases, with 7 bases left between them. CDR3 in DNA: TGCGCCAGCAGCCAAGAGGGGCGGGGGGCCAACGTCCTGACTTTC. Translating gives CASSQEGRGANVLTF.

This clone was detected only once. The chain links TRBV2 to TRBJ1-2, with 11 nucleotides matching TRBD1. The CDR3 covers 14 residues. After removal of 7 bases from V and 6 bases from J, the junction contained 7 bases not matched to a gene. The germline V gene encodes CDR1 SNHLY and CDR2 FYNNEI. This CDR3 is CASTPGQGDDGYTF. Here the CDR3 DNA reads TGTGCCAGCACCCCGGGACAGGGGGACGATGGCTACACCTTC.

Concerning this clone itself: The sample carries other DNA sequences with the same CDR3. The chain recombines TRBV30 with TRBJ2-7; 8 bases match TRBD1. Looked up from germline, CDR1 is GTSNPN and CDR2 is SVGIG (reference sequence). This CDR3 is built from 12 residues. Trimming removed 5 bases from V and 4 bases from J; junction bases left unmatched: 4. The CDR3, as DNA: TGTGCCTGGGGACAGGGAGAGTACGAGCAGTACTTC. Translating gives CAWGQGEYEQYF.

The V and J genes are TRBV29-1 and TRBJ2-2; perhaps TRBD1 as D (6 bases). V lost 4 bases, J lost 0 bases, and 9 bases lay in between. Looked up from germline, CDR1 is SQVTM and CDR2 is ANQGSEA. This CDR3 contains 14 residues. This CDR3 is CSVGTVPNTGELFF. Here the CDR3 DNA reads TGCAGCGTTGGGACAGTTCCGAACACCGGGGAGCTGTTTTTT.

This chain uses TRBV5-1 with TRBJ2-7; TRBD2 aligns across 14 bases. V trimming: 4 bases; J trimming: 3 bases; junction bases outside the gene matches: 9. This CDR3 region has 17 residues. Germline CDR1 reads SGHRS; CDR2 reads YFSETQ. In DNA, the CDR3 is TGCGCCAGCAGCCCGACTCGGACTAGCGGGGGGTTCTACGAGCAGTACTTC. Translation: CASSPTRTSGGFYEQYF.